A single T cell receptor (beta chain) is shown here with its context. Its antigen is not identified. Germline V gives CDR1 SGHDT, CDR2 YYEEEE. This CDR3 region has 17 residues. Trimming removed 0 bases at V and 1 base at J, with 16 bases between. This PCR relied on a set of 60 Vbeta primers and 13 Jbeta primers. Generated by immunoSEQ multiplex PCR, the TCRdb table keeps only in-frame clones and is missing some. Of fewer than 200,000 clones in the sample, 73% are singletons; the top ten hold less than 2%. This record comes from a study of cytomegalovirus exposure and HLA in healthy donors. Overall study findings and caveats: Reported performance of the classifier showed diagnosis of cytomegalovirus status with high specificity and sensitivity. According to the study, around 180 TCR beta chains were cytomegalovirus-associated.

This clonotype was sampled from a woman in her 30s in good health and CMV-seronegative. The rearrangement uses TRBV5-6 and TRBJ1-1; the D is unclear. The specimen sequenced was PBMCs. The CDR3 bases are TGTGCCAGCAGCTTGGCAGGTCACGGCGACACGAACACTGAAGCTTTCTTT. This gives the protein CASSLAGHGDTNTEAFF.